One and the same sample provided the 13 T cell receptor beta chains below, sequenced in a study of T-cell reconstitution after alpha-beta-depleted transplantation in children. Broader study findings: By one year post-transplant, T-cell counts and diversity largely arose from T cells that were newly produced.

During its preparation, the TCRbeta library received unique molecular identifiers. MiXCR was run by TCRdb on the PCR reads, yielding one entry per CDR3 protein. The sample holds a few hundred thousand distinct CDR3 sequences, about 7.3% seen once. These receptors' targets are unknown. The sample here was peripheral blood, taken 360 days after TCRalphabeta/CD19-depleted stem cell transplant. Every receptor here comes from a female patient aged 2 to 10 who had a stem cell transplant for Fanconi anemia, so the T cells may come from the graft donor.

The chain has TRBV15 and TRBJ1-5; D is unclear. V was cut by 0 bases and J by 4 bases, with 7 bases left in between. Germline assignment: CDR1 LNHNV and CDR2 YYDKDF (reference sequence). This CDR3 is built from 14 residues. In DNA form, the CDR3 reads TGTGCCACCAGCAGAGATCCGGCAAATCAGCCCCAGCATTTT. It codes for CATSRDPANQPQHF.

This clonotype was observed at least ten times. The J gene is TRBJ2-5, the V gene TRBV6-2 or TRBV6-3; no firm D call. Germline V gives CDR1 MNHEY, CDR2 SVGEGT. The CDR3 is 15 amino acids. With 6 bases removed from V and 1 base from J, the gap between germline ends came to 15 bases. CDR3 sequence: CASSPLRSTQETQYF. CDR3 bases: TGTGCCAGCAGCCCACTTCGGTCTACCCAAGAGACCCAGTACTTC.

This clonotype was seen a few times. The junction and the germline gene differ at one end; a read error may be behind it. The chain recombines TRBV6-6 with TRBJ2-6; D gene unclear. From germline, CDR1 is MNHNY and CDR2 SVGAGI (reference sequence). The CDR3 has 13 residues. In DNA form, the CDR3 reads TGTGCCGGCAGGACCGCTGGGGCCAACGTCCTGACTTTC. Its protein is CAGRTAGANVLTF.

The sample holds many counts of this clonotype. CDR3: CSVPYWTGRRYEQYF. The DNA for the CDR3 is TGCAGCGTTCCATATTGGACAGGACGTCGCTACGAGCAGTACTTC. This chain uses TRBV29-1 with TRBJ2-7; 7 bases agree with TRBD1. The CDR3 consists of 15 residues. CDR1 is SQVTM and CDR2 is ANQGSEA in the germline V gene. The trim removed 5 bases at V and 3 bases at J, leaving 13 bases unmatched.

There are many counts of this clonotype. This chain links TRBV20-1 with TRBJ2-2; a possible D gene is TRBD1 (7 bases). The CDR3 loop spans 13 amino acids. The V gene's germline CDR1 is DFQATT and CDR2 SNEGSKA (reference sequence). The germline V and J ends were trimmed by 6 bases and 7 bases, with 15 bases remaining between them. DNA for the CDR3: TGCAGTGCCCAAAGGGGGCGGGGCGGGGAGCTGTTTTTT. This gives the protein CSAQRGRGGELFF.

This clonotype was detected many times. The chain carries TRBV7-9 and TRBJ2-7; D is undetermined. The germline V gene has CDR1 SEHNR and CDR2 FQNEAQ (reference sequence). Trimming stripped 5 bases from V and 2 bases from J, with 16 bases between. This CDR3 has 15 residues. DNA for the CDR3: TGTGCCAGCAGCCCCCTAGAGGCTTACCCCTACGAGCAGTACGTC. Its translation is CASSPLEAYPYEQYV.

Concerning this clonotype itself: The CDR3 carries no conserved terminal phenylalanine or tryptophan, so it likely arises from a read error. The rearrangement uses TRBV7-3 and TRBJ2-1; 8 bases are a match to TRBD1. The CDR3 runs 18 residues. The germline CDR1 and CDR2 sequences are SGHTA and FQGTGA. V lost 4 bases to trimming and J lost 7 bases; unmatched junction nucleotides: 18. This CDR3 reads CASSSQHLAGGAGNEQFY. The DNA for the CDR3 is TGTGCCAGCAGCTCGCAACACTTAGCAGGGGGCGCAGGTAATGAGCAGTTCTAC.

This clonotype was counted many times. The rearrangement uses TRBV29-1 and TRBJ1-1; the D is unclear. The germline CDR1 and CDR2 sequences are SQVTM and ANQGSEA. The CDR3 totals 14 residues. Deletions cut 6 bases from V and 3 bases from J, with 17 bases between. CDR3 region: CSVVEWSKDTEAFF. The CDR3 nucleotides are TGCAGCGTCGTGGAGTGGAGTAAGGACACTGAAGCTTTCTTT.

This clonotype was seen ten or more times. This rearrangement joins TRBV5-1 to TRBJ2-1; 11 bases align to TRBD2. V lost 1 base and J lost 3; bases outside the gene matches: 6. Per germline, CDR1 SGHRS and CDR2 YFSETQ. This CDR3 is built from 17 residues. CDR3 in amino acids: CASSLRLAGGNYNEQFF. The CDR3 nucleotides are TGCGCCAGCAGCTTGAGGCTAGCGGGAGGTAACTACAATGAGCAGTTCTTC.

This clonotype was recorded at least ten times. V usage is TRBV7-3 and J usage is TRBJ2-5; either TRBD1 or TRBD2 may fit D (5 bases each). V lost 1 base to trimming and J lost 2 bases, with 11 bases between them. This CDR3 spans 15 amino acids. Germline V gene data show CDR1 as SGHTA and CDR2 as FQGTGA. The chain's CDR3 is CASSLMSGTQETQYF. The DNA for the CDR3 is TGTGCCAGCAGCTTAATGTCGGGGACGCAAGAGACCCAGTACTTC.

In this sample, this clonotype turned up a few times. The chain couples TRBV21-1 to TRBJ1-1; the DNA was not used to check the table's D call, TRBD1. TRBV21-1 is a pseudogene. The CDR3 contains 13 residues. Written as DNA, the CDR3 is TGTGCCAGCAGCGCCTGGACACCAACTGAAGCTTTCTTT. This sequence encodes CASSAWTPTEAFF.

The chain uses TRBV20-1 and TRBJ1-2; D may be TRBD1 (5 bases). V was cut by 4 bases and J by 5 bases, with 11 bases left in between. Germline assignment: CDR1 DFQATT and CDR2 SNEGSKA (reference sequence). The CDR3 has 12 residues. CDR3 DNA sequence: TGCAGTGCTAAGGGACTATCATATGGCTACACCTTC. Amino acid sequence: CSAKGLSYGYTF.

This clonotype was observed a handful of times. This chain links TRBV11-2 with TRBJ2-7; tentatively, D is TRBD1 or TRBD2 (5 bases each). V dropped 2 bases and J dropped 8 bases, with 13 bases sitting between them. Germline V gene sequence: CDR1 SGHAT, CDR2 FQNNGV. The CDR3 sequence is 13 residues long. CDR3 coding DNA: TGTGCCAGCAGCTTATTAGGGGAGAGGAAGCAGTACTTC. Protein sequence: CASSLLGERKQYF.